This TCR beta chain was observed in a study of blood T cell repertoires in COVID-19. Study as a whole: The United States, Italy and Spain were the sources of the acute and convalescent COVID-19 samples. Sources were T cells, B-cell-depleted T cells, or PBMCs; the material itself was cDNA or gDNA.

As originally analysed: Amplification of reference gene primers provided the estimated nucleated cell counts. Profiled with immunoSEQ multiplex PCR; TCRdb holds only in-frame clones, not every one. That table supplies the V and J calls and clone size; D and trimming were determined from the DNA. The table lists approximately 250,000 clones, roughly 85% of them singletons, with about 4.3% in the top ten. This CDR3 has 11 amino acids. Trimming took 7 bases from V and 4 from J, leaving 5 bases between them. CDR1 and CDR2 from the germline V gene are MNHEY and SVGAGI. This receptor was identified in a man aged 55 to 70 who had recovered from COVID-19. Sequencing was done on a sample of peripheral blood. V usage is TRBV6-5 and J usage is TRBJ1-3; no firm D call. The DNA of the CDR3 is TGTGCCAGCAAACAGGGAAACACCATATATTTT. Encoded protein: CASKQGNTIYF.